This TCR beta chain derives from a study of T-cell memory formation after mild COVID-19. V was trimmed by 2 bases and J by 0 bases, leaving 12 bases between them. The CDR3 consists of 16 residues. Per germline, CDR1 PRHDT and CDR2 FYEKMQ (reference sequence). TCRdb fed the 5' RACE reads into MiXCR, producing one record per CDR3 protein. Of about 400,000 distinct CDR3 sequences in the sample, 24% are singletons; the top ten hold around 9%. The rearrangement links TRBV13 to TRBJ2-3, with D hard to call. Sequenced material: PBMCs or a T cell subset sorted from them (not recorded which). The TCR comes from an adult woman who had mild COVID-19 (a few samples of this study predate the infection). Cell type and time point are not known. CDR3 sequence: CASSLSGRISTDTQYF. CDR3 nucleotide sequence: TGTGCCAGCAGCTTATCGGGCCGGATCAGCACAGATACGCAGTATTTT.